These T cell receptor beta chains were read from a single sample in a study of blood T cell repertoires in COVID-19. TCRdb's table, derived via immunoSEQ multiplex PCR, lists solely in-frame clones and lacks some. The sample consists of some 240,000 clones, about 88% of them appearing once. Input material: peripheral blood. The receptors derive from a woman in her thirties or forties who had recovered from COVID-19. Each CDR3 is given with its conserved first and last residue. Fields, in order: clone size, D gene, J gene, V gene, CDR3 DNA, CDR3 protein. D genes are given only for firm matches. For some rows the clone size is stated as once, few or many, or as a class when expanded; others skip it.

abundance: few
d_gene: TRBD1
j_gene: TRBJ1-2
v_gene: TRBV7-9
CDR3nt: TGTGCCAGCAGCTTAGTGGACAGGGGCGGCTATGGCTACACCTTC
CDR3aa: CASSLVDRGGYGYTF

abundance: NA
d_gene: TRBD1
j_gene: TRBJ1-5
v_gene: TRBV27
CDR3nt: TGTGCCAGCAGTTCGGACAGGGGCCGACATCAGCCCCAGCATTTT
CDR3aa: CASSSDRGRHQPQHF

abundance: NA
d_gene: TRBD1
j_gene: TRBJ1-5
v_gene: TRBV27
CDR3nt: TGTGCCAGGAACCCTCGGGACAGTCTCTGCGGGAACTGCAATCAGCCCCAGCATTTT
CDR3aa: CARNPRDSLCGNCNQPQHF

abundance: few
d_gene: TRBD2
j_gene: TRBJ2-3
v_gene: TRBV9
CDR3nt: TGTGCCAGCAGCGTAGGCGTTAGCGGGAATTCAGATACGCAGTATTTT
CDR3aa: CASSVGVSGNSDTQYF

abundance: NA
d_gene: NA
j_gene: TRBJ2-5
v_gene: TRBV12-1
CDR3nt: TGTGCCAGCAATAGACAGGGTGGTGTGATTTCCCAGTACTTC
CDR3aa: CASNRQGGVISQYF

abundance: NA
d_gene: TRBD1
j_gene: TRBJ2-5
v_gene: TRBV7-9
CDR3nt: TGTGCCAGCAGCAACTCTCCGGGACAGGGGTCGGAGACCCAGTACTTC
CDR3aa: CASSNSPGQGSETQYF

abundance: once
d_gene: TRBD1
j_gene: TRBJ1-5
v_gene: TRBV4-3
CDR3nt: TGCGCCAGCAGCCGAACAGGGGAACAGCCCCAGCATTTT
CDR3aa: CASSRTGEQPQHF

abundance: NA
d_gene: NA
j_gene: TRBJ1-1
v_gene: TRBV2
CDR3nt: TGTGCCAGCAGTGAAGCAAGTAGGGGCAACACTGAAGCTTTCTTT
CDR3aa: CASSEASRGNTEAFF

abundance: NA
d_gene: TRBD1
j_gene: TRBJ2-7
v_gene: TRBV27
CDR3nt: TGTGCCAGCAGTTTGGGGACAGGGCGACTACGGGAGCAGTACTTC
CDR3aa: CASSLGTGRLREQYF

abundance: NA
d_gene: NA
j_gene: TRBJ2-2
v_gene: TRBV28
CDR3nt: TGTGCCAGCAGCCCCCAGGGGAACACCGGGGAGCTGTTTTTT
CDR3aa: CASSPQGNTGELFF